The source of this T cell receptor beta chain is a study of shared clonotypes between healthy human individuals. The repertoire was sequenced with immunoSEQ multiplex PCR; TCRdb's copy has only in-frame clones and lacks some. This sample has around 2,100,000 clones; about 95% occur once, and the top ten carry 1% to 1.5%. Naive CD8 populations comprised CD45RO-negative cells positively selected for CCR7, excluding terminally differentiated effector memory CD45RA+ cells. J was trimmed by 3 bases and V by 7 bases; bases with no gene match: 7. From germline, CDR1 is LNHDA and CDR2 SQIVND (reference sequence). The CDR3 sequence is 14 residues long.

Source material: naive CD8+ T cells sorted from blood. The chain has TRBV19 and TRBJ2-7; TRBD2 agrees at 9 bases. The TCR comes from a man younger than 35 in good health. DNA for the CDR3: TGTGCCAGTACCCCAGGTAGCGGGAGCTACGAGCAGTACTTC. Protein: CASTPGSGSYEQYF.